The next 26 T cell receptor beta chains were all read from a single sample in a study of blood T cell repertoires in COVID-19. TCRdb's table, derived via immunoSEQ multiplex PCR, lists solely in-frame clones and lacks some. The repertoire has under 200,000 clones, about 80% of them found once; the top ten carry roughly 3%. The sequencing input was peripheral blood. The source is a human donor with acute or convalescent COVID-19. The donor label of this sample is uncertain.

The gene calls are TRBV19 and TRBJ2-1; a weak D match, TRBD1 (7 bases). Germline V gene data show CDR1 as LNHDA and CDR2 as SQIVND (reference sequence). V dropped 3 bases and J dropped 6 bases, with 12 bases sitting between them. The CDR3 covers 14 residues. The CDR3 sequence is CASSMTRGVNEQFF. DNA for the CDR3: TGTGCCAGTAGTATGACCAGGGGGGTCAATGAGCAGTTCTTC.

The rearrangement uses TRBV9 and TRBJ1-3, with D perhaps matching TRBD1 (5 bases). This CDR3 spans 16 amino acids. From germline, CDR1 is SGDLS and CDR2 YYNGEE. V was clipped by 4 bases and J by 4 bases, with 18 bases between them. The CDR3 loop is CASSKSGTNSGNTIYF. CDR3 nucleotides: TGTGCCAGCAGCAAAAGCGGGACTAACTCCGGAAACACCATATATTTT.

The chain couples TRBV19 to TRBJ1-2; TRBD1 agrees at 9 bases. Germline CDR1 and CDR2: LNHDA and SQIVND (reference sequence). This CDR3 contains 16 residues. J gave up 5 bases and V 4 bases, and 11 bases lay outside the gene matches. The CDR3 nucleotides are TGTGCCAGTAGTACGCAAACAGGGGGCGCTGCGTATGGCTACACCTTC. This encodes CASSTQTGGAAYGYTF.

The chain employs TRBV30 and TRBJ2-7; no clear D gene. V lost 0 bases and J 6 bases, leaving 9 bases between the germline ends. Germline V CDR1 and CDR2: GTSNPN, SVGIG (reference sequence). The CDR3 covers 12 residues. The CDR3 spells CAWSVGSREQYF. The CDR3 DNA follows: TGTGCCTGGAGTGTTGGCTCCCGCGAGCAGTACTTC.

This chain links TRBV7-7 with TRBJ2-5; 8 nucleotides line up with TRBD2. Germline lookup yields CDR1 SSHAT and CDR2 FNYEAQ (reference sequence). The CDR3 has 15 amino acids. Losses at the gene ends were 1 base for V and 7 bases for J; bases not matched to a gene: 8. The chain's CDR3 is CASSLDGREVGTQYF. The CDR3 DNA is TGTGCCAGCAGCTTAGACGGGCGGGAGGTGGGGACCCAGTACTTC.

The rearrangement links TRBV2 to TRBJ1-1; a weak D match, TRBD1 (5 bases). The V gene lost 6 bases and the J gene lost 1 base, with 9 bases spanning the gap. This CDR3 has 13 amino acids. Germline assignment: CDR1 SNHLY and CDR2 FYNNEI. Here the CDR3 reads CASSRDPNTEAFF. The CDR3, as DNA: TGTGCCAGCAGCAGGGATCCGAACACTGAAGCTTTCTTT.

The rearrangement links TRBV3-1 (or the pseudogene TRBV3-2) to TRBJ1-3, with TRBD1 identical over 7 bases. Germline CDR1 LGHDT, CDR2 YNNKEL (reference sequence). This CDR3 region has 19 residues. V lost 6 bases, J lost 0 bases, and 17 bases stayed unmatched. The CDR3 sequence is CASSRSQTGRAVSGNTIYF. Written as DNA, the CDR3 is TGTGCCAGCAGTCGGAGCCAGACAGGGCGGGCCGTCTCTGGAAACACCATATATTTT.

The chain combines TRBV27 with TRBJ1-2; no firm D call. Germline-derived CDR1 and CDR2 are MNHEY and SMNVEV (reference sequence). The CDR3 totals 13 residues. V lost 5 bases and J lost 4, with 11 bases in between. DNA of the CDR3: TGTGCCAGCAGTCCTTTGGGCCCCTATGGCTACACCTTC. This codes for CASSPLGPYGYTF.

The V call is TRBV11-3, the J call TRBJ1-2; D perhaps matches TRBD1 (6 bases). The CDR3 has 15 residues. CDR1 SGHNT and CDR2 YENEEA come from the germline V gene. The V gene lost 3 bases and the J gene lost 3 bases, with 14 bases spanning the gap. The CDR3 region has the DNA TGTGCCAGCAGCTTTCCATTGTCAGGGGACTATGGCTACACCTTC. This gives the protein CASSFPLSGDYGYTF.

This clone has just one count. J is TRBJ1-4 and V is TRBV6-1; D is uncertain. The CDR3 has 13 residues. Trimming took 10 bases from V and 6 from J, leaving 15 bases between them. The germline CDR1 and CDR2 sequences are MNHNS and SASEGT. DNA of the CDR3: TGTGCCACTGCGATAGGAGGCGATGAAAAACTGTTTTTT. Protein product: CATAIGGDEKLFF.

The chain carries TRBV7-9 and TRBJ2-7; D may be TRBD1 (6 bases). There are 14 residues in the CDR3. Trimming removed 7 bases from V and 4 bases from J, with 17 bases in between. Germline CDR1 reads SEHNR; CDR2 reads FQNEAQ (reference sequence). In DNA, the CDR3 is TGTGCCAGCAATCTGGGGGCTCAGGAGTACGAGCAGTACTTC. Its protein product is CASNLGAQEYEQYF.

CDR3 sequence reads: CASLEGDTIYF. CDR3 coding DNA: TGTGCCAGCTTGGAAGGGGACACCATATATTTT. The chain combines TRBV18 with TRBJ1-3, with D possibly being TRBD1 (5 bases). The CDR3 loop spans 11 amino acids. The germline CDR1 and CDR2 sequences are KGHSH and LQKENI. V was pared by 7 bases and J by 8 bases, with 9 bases between. The full variable domain, rest sourced from reference TRBV18 and TRBJ1-3, is NAGVMQNPRHLVRRRGQEARLRCSPMKGHSHVYWYRQLPEEGLKFMVYLQKENIIDESGMPKERFSAEFPKEGPSILRIQQVVRGDSAAYFCASLEGDTIYFGEGSWLTVV.

This sequence joins TRBV5-1 and TRBJ2-7; the D gene is possibly TRBD2 (6 bases). V was pared by 1 base and J by 2 bases, with 10 bases between. CDR3 length: 14 amino acids. Germline values: CDR1 SGHRS, CDR2 YFSETQ. Here the CDR3 DNA reads TGCGCCAGCAGCTTGACCGGCGGGACCTACGAGCAGTACTTC. This encodes CASSLTGGTYEQYF.

The gene calls are TRBV6-5 and TRBJ2-7; D remains ambiguous. Trimming cost V 3 bases and J 2 bases, with 8 bases left between them. This CDR3 comprises 13 residues. Per germline, CDR1 MNHEY and CDR2 SVGAGI. The CDR3 DNA is TGTGCCAGCAGTTATGGCCGCCCCTACGAGCAGTACTTC. It codes for CASSYGRPYEQYF.

This chain links TRBV9 with TRBJ1-1; TRBD1 agrees at 7 bases. The CDR3 has 14 residues. Germline V gives CDR1 SGDLS, CDR2 YYNGEE. The V segment lost 4 bases and the J segment 6 bases; nucleotides outside the gene matches: 9. The CDR3 sequence: CASSPQLGGAEAFF. The CDR3 DNA sequence: TGTGCCAGCAGCCCCCAATTAGGGGGCGCTGAAGCTTTCTTT.

The chain links TRBV11-2 to TRBJ2-1; D perhaps matches TRBD2 (5 bases). The CDR3 covers 18 residues. The V end was cut by 5 bases, the J end by 0 bases, with 20 bases between. From germline, CDR1 is SGHAT and CDR2 FQNNGV. Here the CDR3 DNA reads TGTGCCAGCAGCCCGGTTAATAGGCGGGCGAGCTCCTACAATGAGCAGTTCTTC. The encoded protein is CASSPVNRRASSYNEQFF.

The rearrangement uses TRBV6-6 and TRBJ2-6, with a possible D match to TRBD1 (6 bases). Germline V CDR1 and CDR2: MNHNY, SVGAGI (reference sequence). The CDR3 contains 16 residues. The V gene lost 5 bases and the J gene lost 2 bases, with 13 bases spanning the gap. As DNA, the CDR3 is TGTGCCAGCAGTGCAGGACAGTCAACTGGGGCCAACGTCCTGACTTTC. Translating it yields CASSAGQSTGANVLTF.

The J gene is TRBJ2-2, the V gene TRBV6-1, with D possibly matching TRBD1 (5 bases). Trimming took off 0 bases at V and 3 bases at J, with 14 bases between the two ends. This CDR3 contains 17 residues. Germline CDR1 MNHNS, CDR2 SASEGT. The CDR3 nucleotides read TGTGCCAGCAGTGAAGCGACAGTTATAGGACACACCGGGGAGCTGTTTTTT. This gives the protein CASSEATVIGHTGELFF.

V and J are TRBV9 and TRBJ2-1; TRBD2 matches at 10 bases. V shed 4 bases and J 5 bases; nucleotides not matched to a gene: 3. The germline gives CDR1 SGDLS, CDR2 YYNGEE. The CDR3 runs 14 residues. The CDR3 here is CASSPGTSDNEQFF. The CDR3 nucleotides read TGTGCCAGCAGCCCCGGGACTAGCGACAATGAGCAGTTCTTC.

The sample holds one count of this clone. The chain recombines TRBV5-6 with TRBJ2-3; 9 nucleotides align to TRBD1. With 4 bases clipped from V and 0 bases from J, the junction kept 6 bases outside the gene matches. Per the germline V gene, CDR1 is SGHDT and CDR2 is YYEEEE. The CDR3 totals 16 residues. The CDR3 sequence: CASSRRTGASTDTQYF. DNA of the CDR3: TGTGCCAGCAGCAGGAGGACAGGGGCGAGCACAGATACGCAGTATTTT.

The chain is built from TRBV29-1 and TRBJ2-5, with 14 nucleotides matching TRBD2. The CDR3 is 15 amino acids. The trim removed 4 bases at V and 4 bases at J, leaving 5 bases unmatched. The germline V gene has CDR1 SQVTM and CDR2 ANQGSEA. Here the CDR3 DNA reads TGCAGCGTTGGTGGGACTAGCGGGAGCCTAGAGACCCAGTACTTC. Its translation is CSVGGTSGSLETQYF.

This rearrangement joins TRBV3-1 (or the pseudogene TRBV3-2) to TRBJ2-1; TRBD1 agrees at 11 bases. Trimming removed 5 bases from V and 9 bases from J; junction bases left unmatched: 12. The CDR3 contains 16 residues. In germline, CDR1 is LGHDT, CDR2 YNNKEL (reference sequence). The CDR3 sequence: CASSSQKGQGVPEQFF. Written as DNA, the CDR3 is TGTGCCAGCAGCTCCCAGAAGGGACAGGGGGTTCCTGAGCAGTTCTTC.

This chain connects TRBV28 to TRBJ1-2; 7 bases align to TRBD1. V was pared by 4 bases and J by 5 bases, with 1 base of the junction left unmatched. There are 12 residues in the CDR3. Germline V lookup: CDR1 MDHEN, CDR2 SYDVKM. The CDR3 is CASSWTGYGYTF. CDR3 nucleotides: TGTGCCAGCAGTTGGACAGGATATGGCTACACCTTC.

The V and J genes are TRBV7-9 and TRBJ1-2, with TRBD1 as a possible D gene (5 bases). From germline, CDR1 is SEHNR and CDR2 FQNEAQ (reference sequence). The CDR3 runs to 13 residues. Trimming stripped 4 bases from V and 7 bases from J, with 13 bases between. CDR3 bases: TGTGCCAGCAGCTCGGACGGCGGGGGTGGCTACACCTTC. Its protein product is CASSSDGGGGYTF. The full variable domain, in which reference TRBV7-9 and TRBJ1-2 provide the parts outside the CDR3, is DTGVSQNPRHKITKRGQNVTFRCDPISEHNRLYWYRQTLGQGPEFLTYFQNEAQLEKSRLLSDRFSAERPKGSFSTLEIQRTEQGDSAMYLCASSSDGGGGYTFGSGTRLTVV.

The chain joins TRBV11-2 to TRBJ2-2; tentatively, D is TRBD1 (6 bases). The V end lost 7 bases, the J end lost 3 bases, and 18 bases lay between the germline ends. The CDR3 covers 16 residues. From germline, CDR1 is SGHAT and CDR2 FQNNGV. The CDR3: CASTIFRGGDTGELFF. The CDR3 DNA follows: TGTGCCAGCACGATTTTCAGGGGTGGGGACACCGGGGAGCTGTTTTTT.

The sample holds a few counts of this clone. The chain couples TRBV18 to TRBJ1-2; TRBD1 might be the D (5 bases). The CDR3 spans 14 residues. The V and J ends lost 3 bases and 3 bases respectively, with 11 bases between them. Germline CDR1 KGHSH, CDR2 LQKENI. This CDR3 is CASSPWGDDYGYTF. The CDR3 region has the DNA TGTGCCAGCTCACCCTGGGGGGACGACTATGGCTACACCTTC.